A selection of T cell receptor beta chains follows, all from one sample in a study of control samples from healthy donors and cancer patients. Generated by immunoSEQ multiplex PCR, the TCRdb table keeps only in-frame clones and is missing some. Of 150,000 to 200,000 clones listed, around nine tenths were seen once; the top ten hold just over 1.4%. Sequenced input: blood. The receptors shown here come from a man between 25 and 39 years old in good health. CDR3s include the opening cysteine and the closing phenylalanine or tryptophan. Fields, in order: clone size, D gene, V gene, J gene, CDR3 protein, CDR3 DNA. The D gene is left open where the match is weak. Size values are once, few and many counts, or a class for expanded clones, and some rows have none.

.,.,TRBV11-2,TRBJ2-2,CASSRQVNTGELFF,TGTGCCAGCAGCCGACAGGTTAACACCGGGGAGCTGTTTTTT
once,TRBD2,TRBV7-3,TRBJ2-1,CASSLWASGSVDEQFF,TGTGCCAGCAGCTTATGGGCTAGCGGGAGTGTCGATGAGCAGTTCTTC
.,.,TRBV19,TRBJ2-7,CASSSQGPLGEQYF,TGTGCCAGTAGTAGTCAGGGCCCGTTGGGCGAGCAGTACTTC
.,.,TRBV24-1,TRBJ1-3,CATWNRPNSGNTIYF,TGTGCCACCTGGAACAGGCCCAACTCTGGAAACACCATATATTTT
few,TRBD1,TRBV7-6,TRBJ2-3,CASSPGQGASDTQYF,TGTGCCAGCAGCCCAGGACAGGGGGCGTCAGATACGCAGTATTTT
.,.,TRBV13,TRBJ2-1,CASSSTRLARFRNEQFF,TGTGCCAGCAGCTCCACTCGATTAGCGAGATTCAGGAATGAGCAGTTCTTC
.,TRBD1,TRBV6-5,TRBJ1-6,CASSYGTGNNSPLHF,TGTGCCAGCAGTTACGGGACAGGGAATAATTCACCCCTCCACTTT
.,TRBD1,TRBV2,TRBJ1-5,CASSRQGVIAQPQHF,TGTGCCAGCAGTCGACAGGGGGTTATCGCTCAGCCCCAGCATTTT
.,.,TRBV14,TRBJ2-7,CASSPGWRGSYEQYF,TGTGCCAGCAGCCCCGGGTGGCGGGGCTCCTACGAGCAGTACTTC
.,TRBD1,TRBV7-9,TRBJ2-6,CASSLWGRGLFSGANVLTF,TGTGCCAGCAGCTTATGGGGCAGGGGGCTCTTTTCTGGGGCCAACGTCCTGACTTTC
once,.,TRBV11-2,TRBJ2-7,CASSLFTGPSYEQYF,TGTGCCAGCAGCTTATTTACAGGTCCCTCCTACGAGCAGTACTTC